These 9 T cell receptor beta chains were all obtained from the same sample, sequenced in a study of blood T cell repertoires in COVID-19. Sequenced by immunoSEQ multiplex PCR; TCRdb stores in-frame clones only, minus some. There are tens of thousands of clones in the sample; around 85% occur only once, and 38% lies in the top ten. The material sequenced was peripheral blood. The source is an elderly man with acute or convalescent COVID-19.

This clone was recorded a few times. CDR3 DNA sequence: TGTGCCAGCAGTGGACTAGCGAGCACAGATACGCAGTATTTT. This sequence encodes CASSGLASTDTQYF. The V gene is TRBV6-4, the J gene TRBJ2-3; 8 bases are shared with TRBD2. The germline gives CDR1 MRHNA, CDR2 SNTAGT. V gave up 4 bases and J gave up 0 bases; unmatched junction bases: 0. There are 14 residues in the CDR3.

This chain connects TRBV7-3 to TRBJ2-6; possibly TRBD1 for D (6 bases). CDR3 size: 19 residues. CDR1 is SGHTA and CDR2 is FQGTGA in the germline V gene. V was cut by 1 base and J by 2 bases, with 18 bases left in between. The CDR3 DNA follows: TGTGCCAGCAGCTTAAGTTTTGGGACAATCCCCGCTGGGGCCAACGTCCTGACTTTC. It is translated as CASSLSFGTIPAGANVLTF.

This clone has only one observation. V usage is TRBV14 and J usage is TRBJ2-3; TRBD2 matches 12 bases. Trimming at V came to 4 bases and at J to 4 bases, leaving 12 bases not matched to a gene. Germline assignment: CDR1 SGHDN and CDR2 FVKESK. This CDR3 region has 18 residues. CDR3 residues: CASSLRLAGVRGSDTQYF. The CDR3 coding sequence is TGTGCCAGCAGCCTCCGACTAGCGGGAGTACGGGGCTCAGATACGCAGTATTTT.

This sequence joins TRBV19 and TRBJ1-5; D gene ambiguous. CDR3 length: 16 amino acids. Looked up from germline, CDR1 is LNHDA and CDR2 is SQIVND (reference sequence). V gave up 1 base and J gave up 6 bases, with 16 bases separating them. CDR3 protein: CASSIGQVAGSQPQHF. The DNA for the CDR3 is TGTGCCAGTAGTATAGGTCAGGTCGCGGGTAGTCAGCCCCAGCATTTT.

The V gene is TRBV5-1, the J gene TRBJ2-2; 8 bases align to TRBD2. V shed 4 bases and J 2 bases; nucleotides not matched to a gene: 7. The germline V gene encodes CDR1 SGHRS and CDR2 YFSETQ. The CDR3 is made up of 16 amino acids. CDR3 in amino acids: CASSQLAEVNTGELFF. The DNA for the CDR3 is TGCGCCAGCAGCCAACTAGCGGAGGTTAACACCGGGGAGCTGTTTTTT.

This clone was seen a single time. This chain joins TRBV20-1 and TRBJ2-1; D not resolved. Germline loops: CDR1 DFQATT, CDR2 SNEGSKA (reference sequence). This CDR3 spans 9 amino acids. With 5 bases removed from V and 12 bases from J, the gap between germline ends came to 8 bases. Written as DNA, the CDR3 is TGCAGTGCTCTGAAGCGGCAGTTCTTC. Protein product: CSALKRQFF.

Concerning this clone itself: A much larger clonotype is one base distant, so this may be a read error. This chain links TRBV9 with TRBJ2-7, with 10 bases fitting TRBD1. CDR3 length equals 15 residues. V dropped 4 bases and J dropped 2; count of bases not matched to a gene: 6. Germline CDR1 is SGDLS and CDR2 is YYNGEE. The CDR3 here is CASSSRDRGPYEQYF. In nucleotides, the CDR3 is TGTGCCAGCAGCTCCCGGGACAGGGGCCCCTACGAGCAGTACTTC.

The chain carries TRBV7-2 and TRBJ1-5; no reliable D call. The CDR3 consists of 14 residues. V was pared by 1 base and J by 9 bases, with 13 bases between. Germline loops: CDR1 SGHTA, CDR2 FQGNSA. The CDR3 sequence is CASSLERQVGPQHF. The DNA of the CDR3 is TGTGCCAGCAGCTTAGAACGCCAGGTGGGGCCCCAGCATTTT.

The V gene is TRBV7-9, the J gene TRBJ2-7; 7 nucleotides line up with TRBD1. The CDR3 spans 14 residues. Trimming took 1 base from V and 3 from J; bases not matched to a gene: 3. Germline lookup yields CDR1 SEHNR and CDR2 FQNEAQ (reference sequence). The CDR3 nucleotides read TGTGCCAGCAGCTTAGGGGACAGAAACTACGAGCAGTACTTC. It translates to CASSLGDRNYEQYF.